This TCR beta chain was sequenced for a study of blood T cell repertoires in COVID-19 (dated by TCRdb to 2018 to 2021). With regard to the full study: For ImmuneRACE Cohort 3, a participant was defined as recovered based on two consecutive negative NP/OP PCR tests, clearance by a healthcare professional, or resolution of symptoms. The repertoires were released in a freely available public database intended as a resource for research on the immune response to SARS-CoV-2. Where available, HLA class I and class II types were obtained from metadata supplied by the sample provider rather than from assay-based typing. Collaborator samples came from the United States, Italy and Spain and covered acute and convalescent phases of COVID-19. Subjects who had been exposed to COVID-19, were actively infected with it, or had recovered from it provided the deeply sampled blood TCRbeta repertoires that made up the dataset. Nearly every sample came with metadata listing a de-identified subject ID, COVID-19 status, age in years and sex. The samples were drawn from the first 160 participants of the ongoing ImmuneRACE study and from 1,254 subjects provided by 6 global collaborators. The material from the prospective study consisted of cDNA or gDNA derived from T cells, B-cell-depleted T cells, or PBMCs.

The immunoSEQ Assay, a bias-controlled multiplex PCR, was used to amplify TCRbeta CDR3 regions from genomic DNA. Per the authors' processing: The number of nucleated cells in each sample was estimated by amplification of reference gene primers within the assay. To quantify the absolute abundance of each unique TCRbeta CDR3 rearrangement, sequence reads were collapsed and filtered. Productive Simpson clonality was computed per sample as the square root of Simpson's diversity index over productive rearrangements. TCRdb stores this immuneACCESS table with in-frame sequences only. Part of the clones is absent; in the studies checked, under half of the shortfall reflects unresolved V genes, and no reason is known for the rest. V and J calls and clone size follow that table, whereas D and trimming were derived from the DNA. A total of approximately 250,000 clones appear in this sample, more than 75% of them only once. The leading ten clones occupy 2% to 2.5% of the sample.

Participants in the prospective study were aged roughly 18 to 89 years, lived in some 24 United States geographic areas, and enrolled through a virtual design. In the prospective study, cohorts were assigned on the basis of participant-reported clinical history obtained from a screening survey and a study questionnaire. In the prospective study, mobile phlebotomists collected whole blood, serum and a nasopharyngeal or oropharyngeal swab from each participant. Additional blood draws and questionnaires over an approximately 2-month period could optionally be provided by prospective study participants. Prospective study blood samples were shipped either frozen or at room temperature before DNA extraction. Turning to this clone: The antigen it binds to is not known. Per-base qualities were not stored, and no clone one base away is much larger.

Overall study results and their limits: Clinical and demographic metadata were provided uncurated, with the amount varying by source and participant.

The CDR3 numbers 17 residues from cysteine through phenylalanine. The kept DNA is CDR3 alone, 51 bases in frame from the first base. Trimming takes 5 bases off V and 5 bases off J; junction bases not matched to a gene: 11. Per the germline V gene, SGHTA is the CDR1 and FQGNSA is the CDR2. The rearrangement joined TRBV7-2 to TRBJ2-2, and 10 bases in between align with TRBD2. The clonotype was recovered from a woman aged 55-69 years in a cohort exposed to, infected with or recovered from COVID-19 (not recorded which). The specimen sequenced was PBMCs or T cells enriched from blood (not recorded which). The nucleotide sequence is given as TGTGCCAGCAGCCCACCCGGTGTTAGCGGGAGGACCGGGGAGCTGTTTTTT. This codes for CASSPPGVSGRTGELFF.